This T cell receptor (beta chain) was profiled in a study of shared clonotypes between healthy human individuals. Study conclusions and caveats: Limitation of the genetic and exposure-history diversity represented came from the few donors.

There were only Caucasian adults among the donors, and all lived in Nashville, Tennessee. This CDR3 region has 13 residues. CDR1 SNHLY and CDR2 FYNNEI come from the germline V gene. The V end was cut by 4 bases, the J end by 6 bases, with 10 bases between. A remark on this clone: The antigen is undetermined.

Original processing notes: Because ImmunoSEQ provided only junction sequences with no quality scores, the filtering differed. Profiling relied on immunoSEQ multiplex PCR, and the TCRdb table lists in-frame clones only, not all of them. V and J calls and clone size are copied from that table; D and trimming were computed from the DNA. This table has roughly 680,000 clones, over 55% appearing once. Sequencing was carried out using memory CD4+ T cells sorted from blood. Subset specified: CD45RA-negative fraction. The origin of this receptor is a young woman in good health. This chain connects TRBV2 to TRBJ2-1; D is possibly TRBD2 (5 bases). The DNA for the CDR3 is TGTGCCAGCAGTGGGGAGCGTACCAATGAGCAGTTCTTC. It is translated as CASSGERTNEQFF.